A selection of T cell receptor beta chains follows, all from one sample in a study of shared T cell receptors in the human thymus. Here immunoSEQ multiplex PCR was the method, and the copy in TCRdb shows in-frame clones only, minus some. The sample consists of under 450,000 clones, roughly 94% of them appearing once. Sequenced sample: thymocytes. The receptor set was obtained from a human donor. Both conserved end residues are part of each CDR3. The order of the fields is CDR3 protein, CDR3 DNA, D gene, J gene, clone size, V gene. D genes are given only for firm matches. Expanded clones are given a class, and other clones once, few, many or no size at all.

CASKFRGLNNEQFF TGTGCCAGCAAGTTTAGAGGGCTCAACAATGAGCAGTTCTTC . TRBJ2-1 . TRBV11-1
CATSRTVRGTEAFF TGTGCCACCAGCAGGACAGTTAGGGGCACTGAAGCTTTCTTT . TRBJ1-1 . TRBV15
CASSQDLRGENGRYMNTEAFF TGCGCCAGCAGCCAAGATCTCCGAGGGGAGAACGGGAGGTACATGAACACTGAAGCTTTCTTT . TRBJ1-1 . TRBV4-3
CASSLAKRLAKNIQYF TGTGCCAGCAGCTTGGCCAAGCGACTAGCCAAAAACATTCAGTACTTC . TRBJ2-4 . TRBV5-6
CSVEGTTPNTEAFF TGCAGCGTTGAAGGGACAACCCCGAACACTGAAGCTTTCTTT . TRBJ1-1 . TRBV29-1
CASSLEGVSYEQYF TGCGCCAGCAGCTTGGAGGGGGTCTCCTACGAGCAGTACTTC . TRBJ2-7 . TRBV5-1
CASSRTQRELFGNEQFF TGTGCCAGCAGCAGGACCCAGCGGGAGCTATTTGGCAATGAGCAGTTCTTC TRBD2 TRBJ2-1 . TRBV28
CASKDYKGGNQPQHF TGTGCCAGCAAGGATTACAAGGGTGGTAATCAGCCCCAGCATTTT . TRBJ1-5 . TRBV27
CASSWGQTGELFF TGTGCCAGCAGCTGGGGACAGACCGGGGAGCTGTTTTTT TRBD1 TRBJ2-2 . TRBV27
CASSDLRGLGLAGGPWNEQFF TGTGCCAGCAGTGACCTCAGGGGGCTGGGGTTAGCGGGAGGGCCGTGGAATGAGCAGTTCTTC TRBD2 TRBJ2-1 . TRBV6-4
CASSGPGTGTYEQYF TGTGCCAGCAGCGGTCCCGGGACAGGTACCTACGAGCAGTACTTC TRBD1 TRBJ2-7 . TRBV7-8
CAITPSADGTSAGELFF TGTGCCATCACCCCATCAGCTGACGGGACTAGCGCAGGGGAGCTGTTTTTT TRBD2 TRBJ2-2 . TRBV10-3
CSVEAVNYQETQYF TGCAGCGTTGAAGCCGTCAACTACCAAGAGACCCAGTACTTC . TRBJ2-5 once TRBV29-1
CASSLWQQGTGELFF TGTGCCAGCAGTTTATGGCAGCAAGGCACCGGGGAGCTGTTTTTT . TRBJ2-2 once TRBV28
CASSLRGVEETQYF TGTGCCAGCAGCTTACGGGGAGTGGAAGAGACCCAGTACTTC . TRBJ2-5 . TRBV7-2
CASRDRGNQPQHF TGTGCCAGCAGGGACAGGGGGAATCAGCCCCAGCATTTT TRBD1 TRBJ1-5 . TRBV7-2
CAWRGGTSAPMGNIQYF TGTGCCTGGCGAGGAGGGACTAGCGCTCCGATGGGAAACATTCAGTACTTC TRBD2 TRBJ2-4 . TRBV30
CASRRGDATMNTEAFF TGTGCCAGCAGGAGGGGGGATGCTACTATGAACACTGAAGCTTTCTTT . TRBJ1-1 . TRBV28
CASSHVPGQGAGYF TGCGCCAGCAGCCACGTACCGGGACAAGGGGCCGGGTACTTC . TRBJ2-7 . TRBV5-1
CASSPRGLAGAVVLFF TGTGCCAGCAGCCCCCGGGGACTAGCGGGAGCGGTGGTTTTGTTCTTC TRBD2 TRBJ2-1 . TRBV7-8
CASSFYRRNTGELFF TGTGCCAGCAGCTTTTACAGACGGAACACCGGGGAGCTGTTTTTT . TRBJ2-2 . TRBV7-9
CASSLPLAERYNWQFF TGTGCCAGCTCACTCCCGCTAGCCGAGCGTTACAATTGGCAGTTCTTC . TRBJ2-1 . TRBV18
CASSIPRRDRVAQETQYF TGTGCCAGCAGCATACCCAGACGGGACAGGGTTGCCCAAGAGACCCAGTACTTC TRBD1 TRBJ2-5 . TRBV5-4
CASRPSGRGEQYF TGTGCCAGCAGGCCTAGCGGAAGGGGAGAGCAGTACTTC TRBD2 TRBJ2-7 . TRBV27
CASSKDRGDTEAFF TGTGCCAGCAGCAAAGACAGGGGTGACACTGAAGCTTTCTTT TRBD1 TRBJ1-1 . TRBV2
CASSSTSRGSNYGYTF TGTGCCAGCAGTTCAACCTCAAGGGGCAGCAACTATGGCTACACCTTC . TRBJ1-2 . TRBV28
CASSPRWLAGAGEQYF TGTGCCAGCAGCCCACGGTGGCTAGCGGGAGCTGGAGAGCAGTACTTC TRBD2 TRBJ2-7 . TRBV7-3
CASSEDRRGGGHQETQYF TGTGCCAGCAGTGAAGACAGACGGGGAGGAGGTCACCAAGAGACCCAGTACTTC . TRBJ2-5 . TRBV6-1
CASSFPLAVPYEQYF TGTGCCAGCAGTTTCCCCCTAGCGGTCCCCTACGAGCAGTACTTC TRBD2 TRBJ2-7 . TRBV28
CASKGSYEQYF TGTGCCTCCAAGGGGTCTTACGAGCAGTACTTC . TRBJ2-7 . TRBV19
CASSGLEREGPDTQYF TGTGCCAGCAGCGGGCTCGAGCGGGAGGGCCCAGATACGCAGTATTTT TRBD2 TRBJ2-3 . TRBV7-6
CASSLASGIIYNEQFF TGTGCCAGCAGCTTAGCTAGCGGGATAATCTACAATGAGCAGTTCTTC TRBD2 TRBJ2-1 . TRBV7-9
CASGAGTPPEAFF TGTGCCAGCGGAGCCGGGACTCCCCCTGAAGCTTTCTTT . TRBJ1-1 . TRBV2
CASSPGQESTDTQYF TGTGCCAGCAGCCCCGGACAGGAGAGCACAGATACGCAGTATTTT TRBD1 TRBJ2-3 . TRBV5-4
CASSSRTGNTGELFF TGTGCCAGCAGCTCTCGAACAGGGAACACCGGGGAGCTGTTTTTT . TRBJ2-2 once TRBV27
CASSLDGVSFYEQYF TGTGCCAGCAGCTTAGATGGGGTTAGCTTCTACGAGCAGTACTTC . TRBJ2-7 . TRBV11-2
CASSLRDRGVQGYTF TGTGCCAGCAGCTTAAGGGACAGGGGGGTGCAGGGCTACACCTTC TRBD1 TRBJ1-2 . TRBV7-2
CASSFRTSGKVSYNEQFF TGTGCCAGCAGCTTCCGGACTAGCGGGAAGGTTTCCTACAATGAGCAGTTCTTC TRBD2 TRBJ2-1 . TRBV7-4
CASSPGAIRGGSYGYTF TGTGCCAGCTCACCGGGGGCGATACGGGGTGGGTCCTATGGCTACACCTTC . TRBJ1-2 . TRBV18
CATEGLMNTGELFF TGTGCCACCGAGGGACTCATGAACACCGGGGAGCTGTTTTTT . TRBJ2-2 . TRBV19
CASSVGVLGHTTYNEQFF TGTGCCAGCAGCGTAGGGGTTTTGGGGCACACTACCTACAATGAGCAGTTCTTC . TRBJ2-1 . TRBV9
CASSPTGELFF TGTGCCAGTAGTCCGACCGGGGAGCTGTTTTTT . TRBJ2-2 once TRBV19
CASSSGGTIETQYF TGTGCCAGCAGCTCGGGCGGGACCATAGAGACCCAGTACTTC . TRBJ2-5 . TRBV11-2
CASSHTSGSPLRNEQFF TGTGCCAGCAGCCATACTAGCGGGAGCCCTCTCCGCAATGAGCAGTTCTTC TRBD2 TRBJ2-1 . TRBV9
CASSFILINEQFF TGTGCCAGCAGCTTTATCTTAATCAATGAGCAGTTCTTC . TRBJ2-1 . TRBV7-9
CAWSPGRGIGNQPQHF TGTGCCTGGAGCCCCGGGAGGGGGATTGGCAATCAGCCCCAGCATTTT . TRBJ1-5 . TRBV30